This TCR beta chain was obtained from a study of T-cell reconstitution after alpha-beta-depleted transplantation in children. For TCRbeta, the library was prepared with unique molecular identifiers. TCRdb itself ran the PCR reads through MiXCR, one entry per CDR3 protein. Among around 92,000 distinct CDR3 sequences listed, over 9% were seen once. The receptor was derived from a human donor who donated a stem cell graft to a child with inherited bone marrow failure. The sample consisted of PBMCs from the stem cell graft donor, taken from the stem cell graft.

In DNA form, the CDR3 reads TGTGCCAGCAGCCGGACAGGGGGAGAGACCCAGTACTTC. Amino acids: CASSRTGGETQYF. The chain is built from TRBV7-3 and TRBJ2-5, with 10 bases lining up with TRBD1. CDR1 and CDR2 from the germline V gene are SGHTA and FQGTGA. The CDR3 loop spans 13 amino acids. V shed 5 bases, J shed 4 bases, and the junction held 1 base outside the gene matches.